Sequencing of this TCR beta chain was carried out in a study of T cells in localized non-small cell lung cancer. Libraries were prepared by immunoSEQ multiplex PCR; TCRdb keeps only in-frame clonotypes and omits some of them. Of around 41,000 clones listed, around 87% were seen once; the top ten hold roughly 6.9%. Germline values: CDR1 MNHNY, CDR2 SVGAGI (reference sequence). This CDR3 has 15 residues. Trimming stripped 7 bases from V and 1 base from J, with 16 bases between. The rearrangement uses TRBV6-6 and TRBJ2-5, with D unclear. The clonotype comes from a woman aged 18-49 years with stage III lung adenocarcinoma. Specimen: peripheral blood, collected before any cancer treatment. The CDR3 region has the DNA TGTGCCAGCACCCATAGTATCGGAGTCCAAGAGACCCAGTACTTC. Its protein is CASTHSIGVQETQYF.